The 23 T cell receptor beta chains below were found in one sample sequenced in a study of siplizumab effects on memory and regulatory T cells. Data came from immunoSEQ multiplex PCR; TCRdb stores just in-frame clones and leaves some out. Among 99,000 or so clones listed, roughly 91% were seen once. Specimen: CD4+ T cells sorted from blood. Source of these receptors: a human donor in good health.

The chain couples TRBV6-1 to TRBJ1-6, with D perhaps matching TRBD1 (5 bases). The CDR3 is made up of 15 amino acids. The ends were cut back, 0 bases at V and 5 bases at J, with 8 bases in the middle. Germline-derived CDR1 and CDR2 are MNHNS and SASEGT. Here the CDR3 reads CASSEAGQNNSPLHF. CDR3 sequence (DNA): TGTGCCAGCAGTGAAGCGGGGCAGAATAATTCACCCCTCCACTTT.

This rearrangement joins TRBV6-1 to TRBJ1-2, with 7 bases fitting TRBD1. J was trimmed by 4 bases and V by 5 bases; bases with no gene match: 4. The CDR3 runs to 13 residues. Germline V gives CDR1 MNHNS, CDR2 SASEGT. CDR3 DNA: TGTGCCAGCAGTCTAGACAGGGTCTATGGCTACACCTTC. Protein: CASSLDRVYGYTF.

In DNA, the CDR3 is TGTGCCTTAGGACTAGTGTACCCCCATGAGCAGTTCTTC. It yields the protein CALGLVYPHEQFF. The V call is TRBV30, the J call TRBJ2-1; TRBD2 matches 7 bases. V was clipped by 7 bases and J by 8 bases; unmatched bases: 11. The CDR3 totals 13 residues. The V gene's germline CDR1 is GTSNPN and CDR2 SVGIG (reference sequence).

V is TRBV11-2 and J is TRBJ2-2, with a possible D match to TRBD2 (6 bases). V was shortened by 2 bases and J by 6 bases, with 16 bases between the two germline ends. Per the germline V gene, CDR1 is SGHAT and CDR2 is FQNNGV. This CDR3 has 16 residues. CDR3 region: CASSLLPTRGPGELFF. DNA for the CDR3: TGTGCCAGCAGCTTACTACCGACTAGAGGGCCCGGGGAGCTGTTTTTT.

V usage is TRBV9 and J usage is TRBJ2-3; 12 bases match TRBD2. CDR1 and CDR2 from the germline V gene are SGDLS and YYNGEE. The CDR3 runs to 17 residues. The V segment lost 1 base and the J segment 3 bases; nucleotides outside the gene matches: 6. For the CDR3, the DNA is TGTGCCAGCAGCGTAAACCCAACTAGCGGGAGGACAGATACGCAGTATTTT. The encoded protein is CASSVNPTSGRTDTQYF.

The J gene is TRBJ2-3, the V gene TRBV5-1; D may be TRBD1 or TRBD2 (5 bases each). The germline V gene encodes CDR1 SGHRS and CDR2 YFSETQ. V was trimmed by 3 bases and J by 2 bases, leaving 25 bases between them. This CDR3 is 19 amino acids long. CDR3 sequence (DNA): TGCGCCAGCAGCTATACCGGGACGGTTAAATCTAGTAACACAGATACGCAGTATTTT. Its translation is CASSYTGTVKSSNTDTQYF.

This clone was seen more than once but under ten times. The V and J genes are TRBV5-1 and TRBJ2-5, with TRBD2 matching over 8 bases. The CDR3 loop spans 14 amino acids. Per the germline V gene, CDR1 is SGHRS and CDR2 is YFSETQ. V was pared by 2 bases and J by 1 base, with 1 base of the junction left unmatched. The CDR3 loop is CASSLLAVQETQYF. CDR3 in DNA: TGCGCCAGCAGCTTACTAGCGGTCCAAGAGACCCAGTACTTC. Looking up the rest from reference TRBV5-1 and TRBJ2-5 gives the full variable domain: KAGVTQTPRYLIKTRGQQVTLSCSPISGHRSVSWYQQTPGQGLQFLFEYFSETQRNKGNFPGRFSGRQFSNSRSEMNVSTLELGDSALYLCASSLLAVQETQYFGPGTRLLVL.

This rearrangement joins TRBV7-9 to TRBJ2-5; D may match TRBD1 or TRBD2 (6 bases each). Between the trimmed V and J ends, which lost 5 bases and 4 bases, there was a span of 23 bases. The CDR3 extends over 17 amino acids. Looked up from germline, CDR1 is SEHNR and CDR2 is FQNEAQ (reference sequence). The CDR3 DNA reads TGTGCCAGCAGCACCGCAACTCGGGGGCCAAAAGGAGAGACCCAGTACTTC. Protein: CASSTATRGPKGETQYF.

The rearrangement uses TRBV23-1 and TRBJ2-3; TRBD2 matches at 13 bases. TRBV23-1 is an ORF for which the function is uncertain. There are 18 residues in the CDR3. V shed 4 bases and J 2 bases; nucleotides not matched to a gene: 9. The CDR3 here is CASSRRTSGGAYTDTQYF. The CDR3, as DNA: TGCGCCAGCAGTCGCAGGACTAGCGGGGGTGCTTACACAGATACGCAGTATTTT.

The rearrangement joins TRBV18 to TRBJ1-2, with a weak D call TRBD1 (5 bases). V lost 0 bases and J 8 bases, leaving 16 bases between the germline ends. The germline V gene has CDR1 KGHSH and CDR2 LQKENI. The CDR3 spans 15 residues. Here the CDR3 DNA reads TGTGCCAGCTCACCACCGGACACGGCGGCTCGAGGCTACACCTTC. Its protein product is CASSPPDTAARGYTF.

The chain links TRBV5-1 to TRBJ2-7; D possibly uses TRBD1 or TRBD2 (5 bases each). There are 13 residues in the CDR3. Germline V gene lookup returns CDR1 SGHRS and CDR2 YFSETQ. V gave up 4 bases and J gave up 2 bases, with 10 bases separating them. CDR3 sequence (DNA): TGCGCCAGCAGCCGGGACGGACCCTACGAGCAGTACTTC. Its translation is CASSRDGPYEQYF.

The chain recombines TRBV29-1 with TRBJ2-7, with TRBD1 identical over 9 bases. The V segment lost 5 bases and the J segment 2 bases; nucleotides outside the gene matches: 10. Germline V lookup: CDR1 SQVTM, CDR2 ANQGSEA. The CDR3 is 15 amino acids. CDR3 loop: CSVFARDRATYEQYF. The CDR3 bases are TGCAGCGTTTTCGCCCGGGACAGGGCCACCTACGAGCAGTACTTC.

The chain joins TRBV10-1 to TRBJ2-3; D not certain. Germline loops: CDR1 WNHNN, CDR2 SYGVQD (reference sequence). V lost 0 bases and J 3 bases, leaving 7 bases between the germline ends. This CDR3 comprises 14 residues. As DNA, the CDR3 is TGCGCCAGCAGTGAGTCGCTGTCTACAGATACGCAGTATTTT. Its translation: CASSESLSTDTQYF.

This chain uses TRBV20-1 with TRBJ1-2; D unresolved. The V gene's germline CDR1 is DFQATT and CDR2 SNEGSKA (reference sequence). The CDR3 extends over 11 amino acids. Trimming took 5 bases from V and 8 from J, leaving 12 bases between them. CDR3 nucleotides: TGCAGTGCTCACGATGCTGGGGGCTACACCTTC. It translates to CSAHDAGGYTF.

The chain combines TRBV4-1 with TRBJ2-1, with 13 bases that match TRBD2. The CDR3 totals 19 residues. V gave up 3 bases and J gave up 2 bases; unmatched junction bases: 10. The germline V gene has CDR1 MGHRA and CDR2 YSYEKL. CDR3: CASSQRLAGGLSTYNEQFF. The DNA of the CDR3 is TGCGCCAGCAGCCAGAGACTAGCGGGGGGCCTTTCCACCTACAATGAGCAGTTCTTC.

The CDR3 sequence is CASSSPPSTIYF. CDR3 nucleotide sequence: TGTGCCAGCAGTTCCCCACCATCCACCATATATTTT. The gene calls are TRBV6-5 and TRBJ1-3; D uncertain. Deletions cut 4 bases from V and 9 bases from J, with 10 bases between. This CDR3 spans 12 amino acids. Germline loops: CDR1 MNHEY, CDR2 SVGAGI.

This chain connects TRBV15 to TRBJ1-6, with D hard to call. Trimming took 1 base from V and 11 from J, leaving 15 bases between them. The CDR3 runs to 15 residues. CDR1 LNHNV and CDR2 YYDKDF come from the germline V gene (reference sequence). The CDR3 loop reads CATSRVPSEGAPLHF. The CDR3 nucleotides are TGTGCCACCAGCAGAGTGCCCTCCGAGGGCGCACCCCTCCACTTT.

The J gene is TRBJ1-6, the V gene TRBV2; TRBD1 agrees at 8 bases. Germline-derived CDR1 and CDR2 are SNHLY and FYNNEI. The J segment lost 1 base and the V segment lost 7 bases, leaving 6 bases of the junction unmatched. CDR3 length equals 16 residues. This chain's CDR3 is CASTGTGRSYNSPLHF. The DNA of the CDR3 is TGTGCCAGCACCGGGACAGGCCGGTCCTATAATTCACCCCTCCACTTT.

The J gene is TRBJ1-1, the V gene TRBV29-1; no definite D call. V gave up 6 bases and J gave up 1 base, with 9 bases separating them. The CDR3 is 12 residues long. In germline, CDR1 is SQVTM, CDR2 ANQGSEA. In DNA form, the CDR3 reads TGCAGCGTGTCGGGGAGGAACACTGAAGCTTTCTTT. Protein: CSVSGRNTEAFF.

The count of this clone is one. The genes are TRBV29-1 and TRBJ2-1, with D maybe TRBD2 (6 bases). CDR3 length: 16 amino acids. Trimming shortened V by 2 bases and J by 4 bases, and 18 bases separated the two germline ends. CDR1 SQVTM and CDR2 ANQGSEA come from the germline V gene. The CDR3 DNA reads TGCAGCGTTGAAAGGAGGGTCGGGGGTACTTACAATGAGCAGTTCTTC. Residues: CSVERRVGGTYNEQFF.

The count of this clone is one. The J gene is TRBJ2-7, the V gene TRBV9; 11 bases align to TRBD1. Germline values: CDR1 SGDLS, CDR2 YYNGEE. This CDR3 region has 15 residues. The trim removed 3 bases at V and 2 bases at J, leaving 4 bases unmatched. CDR3 protein: CASSAGQGATYEQYF. In nucleotides, the CDR3 is TGTGCCAGCAGCGCCGGACAGGGGGCAACCTACGAGCAGTACTTC.

The genes are TRBV5-5 and TRBJ1-6; tentative D call: TRBD1 (5 bases). The CDR3 totals 15 residues. The V end was cut by 4 bases, the J end by 10 bases, with 18 bases between. Germline V gene lookup returns CDR1 SGHKS and CDR2 YYEKEE (reference sequence). CDR3: CASSQTRARESPLHF. The CDR3 region has the DNA TGTGCCAGCAGCCAGACCAGGGCTCGAGAATCACCCCTCCACTTT.

The chain is built from TRBV10-3 and TRBJ1-1, with TRBD1 identical over 9 bases. Trimming at V came to 6 bases and at J to 1 base, leaving 3 bases not matched to a gene. The germline V gene has CDR1 ENHRY and CDR2 SYGVKD. The CDR3 covers 14 residues. As DNA, the CDR3 is TGTGCCATCAGCCCGGGACAGGGGAACACTGAAGCTTTCTTT. It codes for CAISPGQGNTEAFF.